This T cell receptor beta chain was recovered during a study of shared clonotypes between healthy human individuals. The CDR3 is made up of 14 amino acids. Per germline, CDR1 SEHNR and CDR2 FQNEAQ (reference sequence). Trimming shortened V by 6 bases and J by 4 bases, and 15 bases separated the two germline ends. The data were produced by immunoSEQ multiplex PCR, yet TCRdb's version contains in-frame clones alone and is incomplete. In the table there are about 1.1 million clones, around 78% of which are singletons. This chain connects TRBV7-9 to TRBJ1-1, with D possibly TRBD1 on 6 matching bases. The sequencing input was memory CD4+ T cells from PBMCs. Indicated subset: CD45RA-negative fraction. This TCR derives from a man between 18 and 29 years old in good health. Some clones in this sample may be carry-over from other donors' samples. The CDR3 nucleotides read TGTGCCAGCAGTTATCAGGGGTACCTCACTGAAGCTTTCTTT. This codes for CASSYQGYLTEAFF.